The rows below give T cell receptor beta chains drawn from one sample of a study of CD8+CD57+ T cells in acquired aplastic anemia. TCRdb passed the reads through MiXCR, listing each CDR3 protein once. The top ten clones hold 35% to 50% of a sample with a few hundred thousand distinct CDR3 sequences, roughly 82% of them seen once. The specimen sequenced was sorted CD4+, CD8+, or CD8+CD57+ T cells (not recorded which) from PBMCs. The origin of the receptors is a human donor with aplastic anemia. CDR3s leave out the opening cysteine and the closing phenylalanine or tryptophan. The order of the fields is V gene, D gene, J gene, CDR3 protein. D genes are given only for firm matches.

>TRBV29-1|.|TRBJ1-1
SVSLHPMNTEAF
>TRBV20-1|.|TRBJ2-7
SASSWGRKN
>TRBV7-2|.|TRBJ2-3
ASSFDRDDNEQ
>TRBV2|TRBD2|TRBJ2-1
ASSLYSGGGCDEQF
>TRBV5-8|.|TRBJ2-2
ASSTFKAGELF
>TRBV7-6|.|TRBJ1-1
ASSERTEGGRGGF
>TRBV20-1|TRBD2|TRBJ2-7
SASSGGAAYEQY
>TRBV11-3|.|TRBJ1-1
ASSSGFRGNTEAF
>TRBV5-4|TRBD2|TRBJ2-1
ASSLGVAGSLS
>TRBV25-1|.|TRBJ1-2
ASDSGTRNYGYT
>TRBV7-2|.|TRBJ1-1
ASSLKGGGVPDAF
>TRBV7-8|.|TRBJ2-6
ASSFARDYAAIFLT
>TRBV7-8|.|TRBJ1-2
ASSLERDGLVLCYT
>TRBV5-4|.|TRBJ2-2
ASVGESSIEELF
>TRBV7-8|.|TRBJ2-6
ASSADGTHGFGPLT
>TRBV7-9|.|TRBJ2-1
ASGSTGQRESKEQF
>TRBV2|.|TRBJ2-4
ASGDGGTDTQ
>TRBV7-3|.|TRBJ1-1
ASTTDRLGNSPLF
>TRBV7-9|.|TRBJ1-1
ASSSTSGRQHFAF
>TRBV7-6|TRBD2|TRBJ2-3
ASTLGRGPARAN
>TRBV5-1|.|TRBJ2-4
ASSLAGDQNIQY
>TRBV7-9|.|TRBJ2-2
ASSVTTGAGELF
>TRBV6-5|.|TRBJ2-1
ASTPGQRERHEQF
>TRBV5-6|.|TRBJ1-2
ASSFPLGNYGYT
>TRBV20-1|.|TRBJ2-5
SASWFGPSQETQY
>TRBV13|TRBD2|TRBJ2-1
ASSFGLAGVPYNEQF
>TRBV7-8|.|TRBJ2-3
ASSLGAGPDT
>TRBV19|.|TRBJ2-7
ASSTDGAAYEQY
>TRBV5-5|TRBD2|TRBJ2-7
ASRRGLAYEQY
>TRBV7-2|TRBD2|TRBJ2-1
ASSLQRSGGTHHQF
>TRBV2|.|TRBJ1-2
ASSDGGVAEANYGYT